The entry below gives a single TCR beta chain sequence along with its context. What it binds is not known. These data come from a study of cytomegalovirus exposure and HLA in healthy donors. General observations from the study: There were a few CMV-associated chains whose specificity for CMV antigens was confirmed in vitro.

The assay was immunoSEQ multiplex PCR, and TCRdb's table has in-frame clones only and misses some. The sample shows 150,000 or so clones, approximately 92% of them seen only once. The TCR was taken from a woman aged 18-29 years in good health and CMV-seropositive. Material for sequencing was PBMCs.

The CDR3 DNA sequence: TGCAGCGTTGAAGATGGAGGGGGCTTAAGCACCGGGGAGCTGTTTTTT. The encoded protein is CSVEDGGGLSTGELFF. V gene TRBV29-1 combines with J gene TRBJ2-2; D perhaps matches TRBD1 (7 bases). Looked up from germline, CDR1 is SQVTM and CDR2 is ANQGSEA. V gave up 0 bases and J gave up 4 bases, with 15 bases separating them. CDR3 size: 16 residues.